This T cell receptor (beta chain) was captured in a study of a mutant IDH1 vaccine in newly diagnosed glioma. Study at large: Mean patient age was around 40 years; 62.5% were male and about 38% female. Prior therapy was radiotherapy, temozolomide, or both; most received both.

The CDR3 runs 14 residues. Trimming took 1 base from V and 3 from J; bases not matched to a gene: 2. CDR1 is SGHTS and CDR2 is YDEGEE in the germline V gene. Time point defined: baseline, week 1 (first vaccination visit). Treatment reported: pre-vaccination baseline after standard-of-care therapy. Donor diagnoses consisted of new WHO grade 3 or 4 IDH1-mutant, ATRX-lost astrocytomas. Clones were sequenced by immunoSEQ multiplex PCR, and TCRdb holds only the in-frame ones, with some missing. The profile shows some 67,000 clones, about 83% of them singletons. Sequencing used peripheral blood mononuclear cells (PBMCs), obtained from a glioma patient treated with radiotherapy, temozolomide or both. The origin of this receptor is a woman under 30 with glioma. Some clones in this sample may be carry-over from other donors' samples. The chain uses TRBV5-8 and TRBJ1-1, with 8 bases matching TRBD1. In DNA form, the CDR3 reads TGTGCCAGCAGCTTGTTCAGGGGGCACACTGAAGCTTTCTTT. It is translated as CASSLFRGHTEAFF. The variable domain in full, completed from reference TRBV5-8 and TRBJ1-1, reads EAGVTQSPTHLIKTRGQQATLRCSPISGHTSVYWYQQALGLGLQFLLWYDEGEERNRGNFPPRFSGRQFPNYSSELNVNALELEDSALYLCASSLFRGHTEAFFGQGTRLTVV.